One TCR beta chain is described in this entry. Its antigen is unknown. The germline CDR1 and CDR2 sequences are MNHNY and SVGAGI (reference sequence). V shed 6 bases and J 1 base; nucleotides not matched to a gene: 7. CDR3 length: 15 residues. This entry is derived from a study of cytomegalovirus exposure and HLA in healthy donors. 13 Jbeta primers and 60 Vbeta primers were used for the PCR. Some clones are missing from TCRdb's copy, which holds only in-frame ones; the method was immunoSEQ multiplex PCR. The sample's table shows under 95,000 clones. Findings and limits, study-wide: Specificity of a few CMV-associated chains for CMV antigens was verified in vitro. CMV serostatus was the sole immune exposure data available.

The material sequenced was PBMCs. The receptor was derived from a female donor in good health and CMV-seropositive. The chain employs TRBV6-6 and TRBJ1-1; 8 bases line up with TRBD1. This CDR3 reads CASRVKGQGNTEAFF. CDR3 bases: TGTGCCAGCAGAGTTAAAGGACAGGGGAACACTGAAGCTTTCTTT.